This is a list of T cell receptor beta chains from one sample in a study of T cell responses to AZD1222 COVID-19 vaccine. Produced via immunoSEQ multiplex PCR; TCRdb's table is partial and in-frame only. The table records 90,000 to 120,000 clones, more than 80% of them present only once. The sequences come from peripheral blood, collected on day 0 of AZD1222 vaccination. The receptors stem from an adult in good health. Each CDR3 is given with its conserved first and last residue. D genes are given only for firm matches.

-	TRBV4-3	TRBJ1-4	TGCGCCAGCAGCCAGGGCGGGCAGACTAATGAAAAACTGTTTTTT	CASSQGGQTNEKLFF
TRBD2	TRBV9	TRBJ2-3	TGTGCCAGCAGCGTAGTAAGTCTAGCGGGAGGAAGGACAGATACGCAGTATTTT	CASSVVSLAGGRTDTQYF
TRBD1	TRBV7-2	TRBJ2-7	TGTGCCAGCAACCTAGATACAGGGGGCGGGAGGTACTTC	CASNLDTGGGRYF
-	TRBV7-9	TRBJ2-7	TGTGCCAGCAGCTCAAGCCCACAGGGAATTGGGGGGTACGAGCAGTACTTC	CASSSSPQGIGGYEQYF
-	TRBV1	TRBJ1-5	TGCACCAGCAGCCTCCTTGCCGGGGGCCCGGTGGGGTATCAGCCCCAGCATTTT	CTSSLLAGGPVGYQPQHF
TRBD1	TRBV20-1	TRBJ1-1	TGCAGTGCTAGTCGGGACAGGTCGAACACTGAAGCTTTCTTT	CSASRDRSNTEAFF
-	TRBV6-5	TRBJ1-2	TGTGCCAGCAGTTACACTTACACGGACTATGGCTACACCTTC	CASSYTYTDYGYTF
TRBD2	TRBV4-2	TRBJ2-3	TGTGCCAGCAGCCAAGACTGGGGGGGACTAGCGGGAGAACTCGGAGATACGCAGTATTTT	CASSQDWGGLAGELGDTQYF
-	TRBV28	TRBJ1-1	TGTGCCAGCAGTGCCGCAGGGGTAAGTGAAGCTTTCTTT	CASSAAGVSEAFF
-	TRBV6-2/TRBV6-3	TRBJ1-6	TGTGCCAGCAGTTATGTAGGTTTCGTCGATAATTCACCCCTCCACTTT	CASSYVGFVDNSPLHF
-	TRBV3-1/TRBV3-2	TRBJ2-7	TGTGCCAGCAGCCAACAGTCAGGCGAGCAGTACTTC	CASSQQSGEQYF
TRBD1	TRBV19	TRBJ2-1	TGTGCCAGTAGTATAGAGGACAGGAGAACCAATGAGCAGTTCTTC	CASSIEDRRTNEQFF
TRBD1	TRBV5-4	TRBJ2-3	TGTGCCAGCAGCTCGGGGGACAGGGCCACAGATACGCAGTATTTT	CASSSGDRATDTQYF
-	TRBV28	TRBJ1-3	TGTGCCAGCACTCTAACTTCTGGAAACACCATATATTTT	CASTLTSGNTIYF